A selection of T cell receptor beta chains follows, all from one sample in a study of T cells in Graves' hyperthyroidism and ophthalmopathy. TCRdb reanalysed the multiplex PCR reads using MiXCR and keeps one entry per CDR3 protein. The data show around 610,000 distinct CDR3 sequences, around 15% seen once. The specimen was blood. The receptors shown here come from a woman aged 40 to 50 with Graves' ophthalmopathy. CDR3s include the opening cysteine and the closing phenylalanine or tryptophan. Each record gives: clone size, V gene, J gene, D gene, CDR3 DNA, CDR3 protein. A D gene is named only where the DNA matches it firmly. Not all rows give a size; the values are once, few, many and, for expanded clones, a class.

few	TRBV19	TRBJ1-3	.	TGTGCCAGTGGGCCTTTGAGCCCTGGAAACACCATATATTTT	CASGPLSPGNTIYF
many	TRBV28	TRBJ1-2	TRBD1	TGTGCCAGCAGTATAATAGGAGGGGACAGGGGTTACTATGGCTACACCTTC	CASSIIGGDRGYYGYTF
many	TRBV7-9	TRBJ2-2	.	TGTGCCAGCAGCCCTAGTTTTTCCGGGGAGCTGTTTTTT	CASSPSFSGELFF
.	TRBV7-2	TRBJ1-6	.	TGTGCCAGCAGCTTAAATTCAGGATATAATTCACCCCTCCACTTT	CASSLNSGYNSPLHF
.	TRBV7-9	TRBJ2-7	.	TGTGCCAGCAGCTTAGCTAGCGACGAGCAGTACTTC	CASSLASDEQYF
.	TRBV5-4	TRBJ2-3	.	TGTGCCAGCAGCACAGGAACAGATACGCAGTATTTT	CASSTGTDTQYF
many	TRBV11-1	TRBJ2-7	.	TGTGCCAGCAGCTACAGGGAAAGATCCTACGAGCAGTACTTC	CASSYRERSYEQYF
many	TRBV6-5	TRBJ2-7	.	TGTGCCAGCAGTTACGGGCTAGAAGTTGGCGAGCAGTACTTC	CASSYGLEVGEQYF
many	TRBV28	TRBJ2-7	.	TGTGCCAGCAGTTTACAAGGGAGCGGTGGGGGGGAGCAGTACTTC	CASSLQGSGGGEQYF
.	TRBV29-1	TRBJ1-1	.	TGCAGCGTCTACAGGAACACTGAAGCTTTCTTT	CSVYRNTEAFF
many	TRBV4-1	TRBJ2-5	.	TGCGCCAGCAGCCAAGGGATGGGCCGCGATCAAGAGACCCAGTACTTC	CASSQGMGRDQETQYF
many	TRBV28	TRBJ2-7	TRBD1	TGTGCCAGCAGTCCTGGGACAGCGAGCTCCTACGAGCAGTACTTC	CASSPGTASSYEQYF
.	TRBV6-1	TRBJ2-7	.	TGTGCCAGCAGTGACCAGGGAGTACGCGAGCAGTACTTC	CASSDQGVREQYF
many	TRBV5-1	TRBJ2-7	TRBD1	TGCGCCAGCAGCTTTACTGTAACAGGGGCGGCCGAGCAGTACTTC	CASSFTVTGAAEQYF
many	TRBV11-2	TRBJ2-7	.	TGTGCCAGCAGCTTAGTCACGGGCGAGCAGTACTTC	CASSLVTGEQYF
few	TRBV29-1	TRBJ2-2	TRBD2	TGCAGCGTGACTAGCGCCACCGGGGAGCTGTTTTTT	CSVTSATGELFF
.	TRBV28	TRBJ1-2	.	TGTGCCAGCACGGAAAACGAGAATCGGGTGTGGTACGGCTACACCTTC	CASTENENRVWYGYTF
many	TRBV11-1	TRBJ1-2	TRBD1	TGTGCCAGCAGCGCTGCCGGGACAGGGCGCTATGGCTACACCTTC	CASSAAGTGRYGYTF
many	TRBV9	TRBJ1-1	.	TGTGCCAGCAGCGTAGAAGGGGCTGAAGCTTTCTTT	CASSVEGAEAFF
few	TRBV11-1	TRBJ2-1	TRBD2	TGTGCCAGCAGCTTAGGAGCGGGAGGGCCGTACAATGAGCAGTTCTTC	CASSLGAGGPYNEQFF
few	TRBV11-1	TRBJ2-2	.	TGTGCCAGCAGCTTAGGCTCCCTGGGCCGAAACACCGGGGAGCTGTTTTTT	CASSLGSLGRNTGELFF
many	TRBV7-3	TRBJ1-2	TRBD1	TGTGCCAGCAGCTTATTTCCCCGGGACAGCTATAACTATGGCTACACCTTC	CASSLFPRDSYNYGYTF
many	TRBV29-1	TRBJ1-2	.	TGCAGCGTTAACAGCGGACCCAGGAGCTATGGCTACACCTTC	CSVNSGPRSYGYTF
many	TRBV6-5	TRBJ2-7	.	TGTGCCAGCAGTCAGCTAGCCTACGAGCAGTACTTC	CASSQLAYEQYF
many	TRBV12-3/TRBV12-4	TRBJ2-7	TRBD1	TGTGCCAGCAGTCTCACGACAGGGACCTACGAGCAGTACTTC	CASSLTTGTYEQYF
many	TRBV20-1	TRBJ2-7	TRBD2	TGCAGTGCTAGAGTGTCTAGCGGGACCGAGCAGTACTTC	CSARVSSGTEQYF
many	TRBV12-3/TRBV12-4	TRBJ2-2	TRBD1	TGTGCCAGCGGCCCCCTAGGACAGGGTGACACCGGGGAGCTGTTTTTT	CASGPLGQGDTGELFF
many	TRBV29-1	TRBJ2-5	.	TGCAGCGTTCCGACTGGAAAAGAGACCCAGTACTTC	CSVPTGKETQYF
.	TRBV12-3/TRBV12-4	TRBJ2-6	.	TGTGCCAGCAGTTCCCAACGGAGGGGTTTTGGCTCTGGGGCCAACGTCCTGACTTTC	CASSSQRRGFGSGANVLTF
.	TRBV6-2/TRBV6-3	TRBJ2-2	.	TGTGCCAGCAAAGGGAGGACAGGGAACACCGGGGAGCTGTTTTTT	CASKGRTGNTGELFF
many	TRBV5-1	TRBJ1-2	TRBD1	TGCGCCAGCAGCCGAAACCGACAGGGTTATGGCTACACCTTC	CASSRNRQGYGYTF
many	TRBV7-2	TRBJ1-3	.	TGTGCCAGCAGCTTAGCCGGGGGAACTGGAAACACCATATATTTT	CASSLAGGTGNTIYF
.	TRBV29-1	TRBJ2-7	TRBD1	TGCAGCGTTGGAAACAGGGGCGGGTACGAGCAGTACTTC	CSVGNRGGYEQYF
.	TRBV7-9	TRBJ2-7	.	TGTGCCAGCAGCGCTCCGGGACAAAAACACTACGAGCAGTACTTC	CASSAPGQKHYEQYF
.	TRBV2	TRBJ2-3	.	TGTGCCAGCGGCGAACAGAGCACAGATACGCAGTATTTT	CASGEQSTDTQYF
many	TRBV3-1	TRBJ1-1	.	TGTGCCAGCAGGCCAAACAGGTACACTGAAGCTTTCTTT	CASRPNRYTEAFF
.	TRBV11-1	TRBJ2-4	TRBD1	TGTGCCAGCAGCTCAAGGGACAGGGTTAACATTCAGTACTTC	CASSSRDRVNIQYF
few	TRBV11-1	TRBJ1-3	.	TGTGCCAGCAGCAAAGACTGGCGGCAGGATGCTGGAAACACCATATATTTT	CASSKDWRQDAGNTIYF
many	TRBV6-5	TRBJ1-5	.	TGTGCCAGCAGTTACGGGGGAGTCGTTCAGCCCCAGCATTTT	CASSYGGVVQPQHF
many	TRBV15	TRBJ2-5	.	TGTGCCACCGGTGGGCTAGGGACCCAGTACTTC	CATGGLGTQYF
.	TRBV6-5	TRBJ2-5	.	TGTGCCAGCAGTTACTCGACTACCCGCTTGGCGAGTCAAGAGACCCAGTACTTC	CASSYSTTRLASQETQYF
many	TRBV28	TRBJ2-7	.	TGTGCCAGCAGGACCCGACCGGGGGGCGATAGTTACGAGCAGTACTTC	CASRTRPGGDSYEQYF
.	TRBV6-5	TRBJ1-1	TRBD1	TGTGCCAGCAGTTACTCACAGGGGACGAACACTGAAGCTTTCTTT	CASSYSQGTNTEAFF
many	TRBV27	TRBJ2-2	.	TGTGCCAGCAGTTTAAGCCAGACGTCCGGGGCCGGGGAGCTGTTTTTT	CASSLSQTSGAGELFF
.	TRBV29-1	TRBJ2-2	.	TGCAGCGTTCCAGGGACTGCGAACACCGGGGAGCTGTTTTTT	CSVPGTANTGELFF
.	TRBV19	TRBJ2-6	.	TGTGCCAGTAGTACCCGTCCCTTAACGCGTCCTTCTGGGGCCAACGTCCTGACTTTC	CASSTRPLTRPSGANVLTF
many	TRBV6-1	TRBJ2-7	TRBD2	TGTGCCAGCAGTAAGCTAGCGGGAGTGTCTTACGAGCAGTACTTC	CASSKLAGVSYEQYF
.	TRBV5-1	TRBJ1-5	.	TGCGCCAGCAGCTTCATTGGGGCCTACAATCAGCCCCAGCATTTT	CASSFIGAYNQPQHF
many	TRBV20-1	TRBJ1-5	.	TGCAGTGCTAGAGGGCAGTTAGATTATAGCAATCAGCCCCAGCATTTT	CSARGQLDYSNQPQHF
many	TRBV20-1	TRBJ1-1	.	TGCAGTGCTAAAAGGGGAAACACTGAAGCTTTCTTT	CSAKRGNTEAFF
.	TRBV6-5	TRBJ2-7	TRBD2	TGTGCCAGCAGTTACTCTACGGGGGGGACCGACGAGCAGTACTTC	CASSYSTGGTDEQYF
many	TRBV12-3/TRBV12-4	TRBJ1-5	.	TGTGCCAGCAGTTTAGTACAGGGCACCAATCAGCCCCAGCATTTT	CASSLVQGTNQPQHF
.	TRBV30	TRBJ1-1	.	TGTGCCTGGATAGGGATGAACACTGAAGCTTTCTTT	CAWIGMNTEAFF